A selection of T cell receptor beta chains follows, all from one sample in a study of T cell repertoires in cytomegalovirus infection. Their antigens remain unidentified. TCRdb independently ran MiXCR on the reads; one entry per CDR3 protein. This sample yields 90,000 to 120,000 distinct CDR3 sequences, of which roughly two fifths are seen a single time; 74% belongs to the top ten. The sequences come from CD8+ T cells from cultured PBMCs, collected from culture after CMV antigen stimulation. These receptor sequences come from a human donor in good health (CMV status not recorded). Some clones in this sample may be carry-over from other donors' samples. Each CDR3 is given with its conserved first and last residue. Fields, in order: J gene, D gene, clone size, V gene, CDR3 DNA, CDR3 protein. D genes are given only for firm matches. The size field is filled for only some rows; it gives once, few, many or a size class.

TRBJ2-7 - - TRBV20-1 TGCAGTTCTAAGGGGGACGCTACCTACGAGCAGTACTTC CSSKGDATYEQYF
TRBJ1-2 TRBD1 many TRBV7-7 TGTGCCAGCAGCTTAGCCGACAGGGTAGCTGGCTACACCTTC CASSLADRVAGYTF
TRBJ2-1 TRBD1 many TRBV7-7 TGTGCCAGCAGGGCCTTCCCGGGACAGGGGTCGAGTGAGCAGTTCTTC CASRAFPGQGSSEQFF
TRBJ2-7 TRBD2 once TRBV2 TGTGCCAGCGGGAGGGGCTCCTACGAGCAGTACTTC CASGRGSYEQYF
TRBJ2-7 - - TRBV12-3/TRBV12-4 TGTGCCAGCAGTTTAGGGGCGGGCGGGACCTACGAGCAGTACTTC CASSLGAGGTYEQYF
TRBJ1-6 TRBD1 - TRBV27 TGTGCCAGCAGTAAATCGACAGGGATGAATTCACCCCTCCACTTT CASSKSTGMNSPLHF
TRBJ2-3 - - TRBV7-9 TGTGCCAGCAGCCCCCTGGCGGGGGCTAACACAGATACGCAGTATTTT CASSPLAGANTDTQYF
TRBJ2-6 - few TRBV15 TGTGCCACCAGCAGAGATCCCGCTGGGATAGGGGACCTCTCTGGGGCCAACGTCCTGACTTTC CATSRDPAGIGDLSGANVLTF
TRBJ1-1 - many TRBV7-8 TGTGCCAGCAGCTTAGCGCAACAGAGGGGAGCTTTCTTT CASSLAQQRGAFF
TRBJ2-7 - - TRBV7-6 TGTGCCAGCAGCTTAGCGGGGGTGGGGTGGACGACCTACGAGCAGTACTTC CASSLAGVGWTTYEQYF
TRBJ2-7 TRBD2 few TRBV7-2 TGTGCCAGCAGCTTAGCCGGGACTAGCGTGGATGCCTACGAGCAGTACTTC CASSLAGTSVDAYEQYF
TRBJ2-1 TRBD2 - TRBV13 TGTGCCAGCAGCTTAGGACGGGGGGGGAGCTCCTACAATGAGCAGTTCTTC CASSLGRGGSSYNEQFF
TRBJ2-1 - once TRBV6-8 TGTGCCAGCAGTTTAACAGAAGGTGGGAATGAGCAGTTCTTC CASSLTEGGNEQFF
TRBJ1-2 - - TRBV2 TGTGCCAGCAGTGAGGGGCAAGATCTCAACTATGGCTACACCTTC CASSEGQDLNYGYTF
TRBJ2-4 - - TRBV5-4 TGTGCCAGCAGCTTGGCGGACAGTGGGATTAACATTCAGTACTTC CASSLADSGINIQYF
TRBJ1-2 - few TRBV7-4 TGTGCCAGCAGCTTTCCAGATGGCTACACCTTC CASSFPDGYTF
TRBJ2-3 - - TRBV6-5 TGTGCCAGCAGTCCGGCGGGTCTCGACGGGGATACGCAGTATTTT CASSPAGLDGDTQYF